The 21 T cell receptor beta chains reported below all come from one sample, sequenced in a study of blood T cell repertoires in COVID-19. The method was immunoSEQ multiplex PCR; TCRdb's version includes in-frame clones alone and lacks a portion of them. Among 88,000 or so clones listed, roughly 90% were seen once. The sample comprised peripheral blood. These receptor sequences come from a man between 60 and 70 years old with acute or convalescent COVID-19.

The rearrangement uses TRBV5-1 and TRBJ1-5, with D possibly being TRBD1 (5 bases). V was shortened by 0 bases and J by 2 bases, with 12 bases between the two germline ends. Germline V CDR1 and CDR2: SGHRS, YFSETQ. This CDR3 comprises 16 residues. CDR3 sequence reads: CASSLVGPPGNQPQHF. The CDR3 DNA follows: TGCGCCAGCAGCTTGGTGGGGCCCCCGGGCAATCAGCCCCAGCATTTT.

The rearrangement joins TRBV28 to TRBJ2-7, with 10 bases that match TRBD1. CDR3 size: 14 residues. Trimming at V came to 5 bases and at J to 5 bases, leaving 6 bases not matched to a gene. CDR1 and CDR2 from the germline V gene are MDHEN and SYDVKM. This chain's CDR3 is CASSTGTGVHEQYF. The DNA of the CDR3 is TGTGCCAGCAGTACCGGGACAGGGGTCCACGAGCAGTACTTC.

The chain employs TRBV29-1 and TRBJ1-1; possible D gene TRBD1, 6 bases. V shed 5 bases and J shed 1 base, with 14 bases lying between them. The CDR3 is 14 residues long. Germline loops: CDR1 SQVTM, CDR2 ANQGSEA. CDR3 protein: CSVLKGHPNTEAFF. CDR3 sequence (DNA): TGCAGCGTTTTGAAGGGACACCCGAACACTGAAGCTTTCTTT. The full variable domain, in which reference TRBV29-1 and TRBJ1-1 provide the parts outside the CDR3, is SAVISQKPSRDICQRGTSLTIQCQVDSQVTMMFWYRQQPGQSLTLIATANQGSEATYESGFVIDKFPISRPNLTFSTLTVSNMSPEDSSIYLCSVLKGHPNTEAFFGQGTRLTVV.

CDR3 nucleotides: TGTGCCAGCAGCAGAGATTCACACAGGGTAAATCAGCCCCAGCATTTT. It codes for CASSRDSHRVNQPQHF. The chain has TRBV25-1 and TRBJ1-5; D might be TRBD1 (6 bases). CDR3 length: 16 residues. V was clipped by 6 bases and J by 4 bases, with 19 bases between them. Germline V gene data show CDR1 as MGHDK and CDR2 as SYGVNS.

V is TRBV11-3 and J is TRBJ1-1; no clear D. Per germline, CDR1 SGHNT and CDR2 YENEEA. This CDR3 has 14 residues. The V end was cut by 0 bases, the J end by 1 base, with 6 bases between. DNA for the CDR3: TGTGCCAGCAGCTTAGACCCTTCGAACACTGAAGCTTTCTTT. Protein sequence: CASSLDPSNTEAFF.

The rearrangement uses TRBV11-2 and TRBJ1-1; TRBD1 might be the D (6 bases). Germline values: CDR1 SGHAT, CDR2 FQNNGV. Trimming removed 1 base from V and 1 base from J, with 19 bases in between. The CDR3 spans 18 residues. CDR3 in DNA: TGTGCCAGCAGCTTAGGTAGGCAGGGGAGACCGGAGAACACTGAAGCTTTCTTT. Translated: CASSLGRQGRPENTEAFF.

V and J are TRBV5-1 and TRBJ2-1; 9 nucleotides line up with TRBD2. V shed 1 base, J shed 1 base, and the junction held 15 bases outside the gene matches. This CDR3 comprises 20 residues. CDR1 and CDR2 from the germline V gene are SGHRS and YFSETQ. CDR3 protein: CASSLFGSGSRIGSYNEQFF. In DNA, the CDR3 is TGCGCCAGCAGCTTGTTCGGTAGCGGGAGTAGGATCGGGTCCTACAATGAGCAGTTCTTC.

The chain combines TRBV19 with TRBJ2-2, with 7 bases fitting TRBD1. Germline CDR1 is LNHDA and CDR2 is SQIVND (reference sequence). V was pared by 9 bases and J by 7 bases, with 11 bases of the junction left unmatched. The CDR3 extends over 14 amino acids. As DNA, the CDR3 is TGTGCCAGCGGTTCCGCAGGGGGATACGGGGAGCTGTTTTTT. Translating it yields CASGSAGGYGELFF. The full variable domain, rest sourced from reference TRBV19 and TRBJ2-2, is DGGITQSPKYLFRKEGQNVTLSCEQNLNHDAMYWYRQDPGQGLRLIYYSQIVNDFQKGDIAEGYSVSREKKESFPLTVTSAQKNPTAFYLCASGSAGGYGELFFGEGSRLTVL.

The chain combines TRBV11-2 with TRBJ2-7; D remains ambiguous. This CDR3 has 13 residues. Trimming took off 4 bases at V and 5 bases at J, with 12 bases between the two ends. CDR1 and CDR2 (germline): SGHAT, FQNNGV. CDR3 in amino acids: CASSYAGFHEQYF. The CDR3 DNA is TGTGCCAGCAGCTACGCCGGGTTCCACGAGCAGTACTTC.

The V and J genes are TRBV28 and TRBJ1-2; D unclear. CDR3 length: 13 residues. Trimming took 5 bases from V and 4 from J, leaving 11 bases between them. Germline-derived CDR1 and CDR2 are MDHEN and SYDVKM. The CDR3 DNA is TGTGCCAGCAGTGAGGGATTCAGCTATGGCTACACCTTC. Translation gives CASSEGFSYGYTF.

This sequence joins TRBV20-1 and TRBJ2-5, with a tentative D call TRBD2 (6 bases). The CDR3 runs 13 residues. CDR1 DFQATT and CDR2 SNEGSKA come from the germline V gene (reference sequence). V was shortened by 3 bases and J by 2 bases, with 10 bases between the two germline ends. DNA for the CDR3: TGCAGTGCTAGTAGACTAGTACAAGAGACCCAGTACTTC. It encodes CSASRLVQETQYF.

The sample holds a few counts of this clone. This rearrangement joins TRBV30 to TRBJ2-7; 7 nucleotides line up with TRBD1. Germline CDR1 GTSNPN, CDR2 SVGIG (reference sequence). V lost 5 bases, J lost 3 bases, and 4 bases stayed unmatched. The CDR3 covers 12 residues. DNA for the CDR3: TGTGCCTGGCGGGGACAGAACTACGAGCAGTACTTC. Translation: CAWRGQNYEQYF.

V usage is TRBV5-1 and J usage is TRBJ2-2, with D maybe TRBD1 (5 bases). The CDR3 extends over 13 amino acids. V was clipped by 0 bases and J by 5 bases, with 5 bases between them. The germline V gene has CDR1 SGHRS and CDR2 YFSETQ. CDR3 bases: TGCGCCAGCAGCTTGGACAGGACCGGGGAGCTGTTTTTT. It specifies CASSLDRTGELFF.

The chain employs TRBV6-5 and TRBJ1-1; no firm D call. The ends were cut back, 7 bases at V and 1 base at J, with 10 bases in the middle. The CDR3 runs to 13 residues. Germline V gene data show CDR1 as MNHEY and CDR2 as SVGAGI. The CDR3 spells CASNPPQNTEAFF. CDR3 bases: TGTGCCAGCAACCCACCACAGAACACTGAAGCTTTCTTT.

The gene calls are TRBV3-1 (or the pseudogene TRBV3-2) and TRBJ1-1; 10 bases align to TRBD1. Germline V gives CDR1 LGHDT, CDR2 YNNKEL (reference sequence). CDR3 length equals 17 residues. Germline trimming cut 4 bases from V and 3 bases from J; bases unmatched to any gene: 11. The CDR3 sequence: CASSPWDRGHLHTEAFF. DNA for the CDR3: TGTGCCAGCAGCCCATGGGACAGGGGCCACCTTCACACTGAAGCTTTCTTT.

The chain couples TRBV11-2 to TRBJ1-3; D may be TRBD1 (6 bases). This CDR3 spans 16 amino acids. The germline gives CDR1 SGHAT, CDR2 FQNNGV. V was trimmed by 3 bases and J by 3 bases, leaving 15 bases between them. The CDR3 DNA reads TGTGCCAGCAGCTTGGATAGACAGGCCTTTGGAAACACCATATATTTT. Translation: CASSLDRQAFGNTIYF.

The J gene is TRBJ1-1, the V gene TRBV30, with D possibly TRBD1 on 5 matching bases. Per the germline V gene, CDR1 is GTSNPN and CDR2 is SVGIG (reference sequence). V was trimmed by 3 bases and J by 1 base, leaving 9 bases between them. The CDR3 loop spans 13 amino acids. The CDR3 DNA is TGTGCCTGGAGCCCGACAGCGAACACTGAAGCTTTCTTT. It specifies CAWSPTANTEAFF.

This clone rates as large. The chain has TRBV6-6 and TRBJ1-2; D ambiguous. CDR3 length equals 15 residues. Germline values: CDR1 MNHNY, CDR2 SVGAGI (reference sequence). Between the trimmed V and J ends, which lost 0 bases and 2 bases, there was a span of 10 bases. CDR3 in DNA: TGTGCCAGCAGTTACTCGGGGAGGCGAAACTATGGCTACACCTTC. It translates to CASSYSGRRNYGYTF.

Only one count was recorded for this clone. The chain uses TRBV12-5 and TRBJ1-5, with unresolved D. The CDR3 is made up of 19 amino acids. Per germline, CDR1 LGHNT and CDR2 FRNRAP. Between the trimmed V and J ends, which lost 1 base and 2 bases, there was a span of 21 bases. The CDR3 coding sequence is TGTGCTAGTGGTTTGGAACGGACGGTTCCGGGGTCCGGCAATCAGCCCCAGCATTTT. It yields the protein CASGLERTVPGSGNQPQHF.

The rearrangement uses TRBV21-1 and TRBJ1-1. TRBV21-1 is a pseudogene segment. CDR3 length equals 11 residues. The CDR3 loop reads CASTGGPEAFF. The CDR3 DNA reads TGTGCCAGCACGGGGGGCCCTGAAGCTTTCTTT.

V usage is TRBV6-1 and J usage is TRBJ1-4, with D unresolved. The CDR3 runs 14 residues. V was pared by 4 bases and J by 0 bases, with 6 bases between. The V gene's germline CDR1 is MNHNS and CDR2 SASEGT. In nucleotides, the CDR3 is TGTGCCAGCAGTGCAGCCGCAACTAATGAAAAACTGTTTTTT. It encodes CASSAAATNEKLFF.